Given below is one T cell receptor beta chain in context. The data were produced by immunoSEQ multiplex PCR, yet TCRdb's version contains in-frame clones alone and is incomplete. Of 130,000 or so clones listed, 80% to 90% are singletons. This specimen belongs to a study of control samples from healthy donors and cancer patients. The germline V and J ends were trimmed by 2 bases and 4 bases, with 11 bases remaining between them. The CDR3 contains 14 residues. Germline assignment: CDR1 MNHEY and CDR2 SVGAGI. Sequencing input: blood. This receptor was identified in a man between 45 and 60 years old in good health. This chain uses TRBV6-5 with TRBJ1-2; D is perhaps TRBD1 (6 bases). This CDR3 is CASSYGGLGYGYTF. The CDR3, as DNA: TGTGCCAGCAGTTACGGGGGGCTTGGCTATGGCTACACCTTC.